Below, 15 T cell receptor beta chains from the same sample are listed, as sequenced in a study of siplizumab effects on memory and regulatory T cells. Produced via immunoSEQ multiplex PCR; TCRdb's table is partial and in-frame only. The sample shows about 120,000 clones, 85% to 95% of them seen only once. The sample consisted of non-Treg CD4+ T cells sorted from blood. Every receptor here comes from a human donor in good health.

This chain joins TRBV11-2 and TRBJ2-2, with a tentative D call TRBD1 (8 bases). V was shortened by 5 bases and J by 5 bases, with 15 bases between the two germline ends. CDR1 is SGHAT and CDR2 is FQNNGV in the germline V gene. The CDR3 runs 15 residues. The CDR3 sequence is CASSLTGGGTGELFF. CDR3 coding DNA: TGTGCCAGCAGCCTTACAGGGGGAGGGACCGGGGAGCTGTTTTTT. Variable domain in full (rest from reference TRBV11-2 and TRBJ2-2): EAGVAQSPRYKIIEKRQSVAFWCNPISGHATLYWYQQILGQGPKLLIQFQNNGVVDDSQLPKDRFSAERLKGVDSTLKIQPAKLEDSAVYLCASSLTGGGTGELFFGEGSRLTVL.

CDR3 loop: CASSPATGTYGYTF. CDR3 DNA: TGTGCCAGCAGCCCGGCTACAGGGACCTATGGCTACACCTTC. The chain joins TRBV11-2 to TRBJ1-2; D is possibly TRBD1 (6 bases). CDR3 size: 14 residues. Trimming shortened V by 5 bases and J by 4 bases, and 14 bases separated the two germline ends. The germline V gene has CDR1 SGHAT and CDR2 FQNNGV. Using reference TRBV11-2 and TRBJ1-2 for the parts outside the CDR3, the full variable domain is EAGVAQSPRYKIIEKRQSVAFWCNPISGHATLYWYQQILGQGPKLLIQFQNNGVVDDSQLPKDRFSAERLKGVDSTLKIQPAKLEDSAVYLCASSPATGTYGYTFGSGTRLTVV.

V and J are TRBV4-3 and TRBJ1-4, with 8 bases aligning to TRBD1. Trimming took 5 bases from V and 8 from J; bases not matched to a gene: 10. Germline values: CDR1 LGHNA, CDR2 YSLEER. This CDR3 comprises 15 residues. CDR3 residues: CASSTLTGAGEKLFF. The CDR3 DNA reads as TGCGCCAGCAGCACCCTGACAGGGGCGGGAGAAAAACTGTTTTTT.

The chain joins TRBV19 to TRBJ2-1; D possibly uses TRBD1 or TRBD2 (6 bases each). This CDR3 is 15 amino acids long. Germline CDR1 is LNHDA and CDR2 is SQIVND (reference sequence). V lost 6 bases and J lost 1, with 13 bases in between. Here the CDR3 DNA reads TGTGCCAGTAGGGGCCGGGGGCCTTCCTACAATGAGCAGTTCTTC. Its translation is CASRGRGPSYNEQFF.

The J gene is TRBJ2-1, the V gene TRBV7-3; D possibly corresponds to TRBD2 (6 bases). CDR3 length equals 16 residues. The V and J ends lost 2 bases and 2 bases respectively, with 13 bases between them. Germline CDR1 reads SGHTA; CDR2 reads FQGTGA. The DNA for the CDR3 is TGTGCCAGCAGCTTATTCGGGGCGGGGCCCTACAATGAGCAGTTCTTC. It yields the protein CASSLFGAGPYNEQFF. The whole variable domain, remainder taken from reference TRBV7-3 and TRBJ2-1, is GAGVSQTPSNKVTEKGKYVELRCDPISGHTALYWYRQSLGQGPEFLIYFQGTGAADDSGLPNDRFFAVRPEGSVSTLKIQRTERGDSAVYLCASSLFGAGPYNEQFFGPGTRLTVL.

The gene calls are TRBV6-1 and TRBJ2-3; no firm D call. V shed 7 bases and J shed 2 bases, with 10 bases lying between them. The germline CDR1 and CDR2 sequences are MNHNS and SASEGT. This CDR3 spans 13 amino acids. CDR3 amino acids: CASTPRLTDTQYF. CDR3 coding DNA: TGTGCCAGCACTCCCAGACTCACAGATACGCAGTATTTT.

This clone was found a few times. V usage is TRBV6-6 and J usage is TRBJ1-1, with D tentatively TRBD1 (6 bases). The germline CDR1 and CDR2 sequences are MNHNY and SVGAGI (reference sequence). There are 16 residues in the CDR3. The V end lost 7 bases, the J end lost 0 bases, and 18 bases lay between the germline ends. For the CDR3, the DNA is TGTGCCAGCACCGACCGGGGGCGCGGGATGAACACTGAAGCTTTCTTT. The encoded protein is CASTDRGRGMNTEAFF.

This chain links TRBV2 with TRBJ2-1; 9 nucleotides line up with TRBD1. Germline values: CDR1 SNHLY, CDR2 FYNNEI. The V segment lost 5 bases and the J segment 2 bases; nucleotides outside the gene matches: 1. The CDR3 sequence is 14 residues long. The CDR3 sequence is CASSRQGAYNEQFF. The CDR3 bases are TGTGCCAGCAGTCGACAGGGGGCCTACAATGAGCAGTTCTTC.

The V and J genes are TRBV5-1 and TRBJ1-4; D unresolved. CDR3 length: 17 amino acids. Germline lookup yields CDR1 SGHRS and CDR2 YFSETQ. Trimming took off 0 bases at V and 4 bases at J, with 16 bases between the two ends. In DNA, the CDR3 is TGCGCCAGCAGCTTGGGGACTTCCCTCCGGGGTAATGAAAAACTGTTTTTT. Its protein is CASSLGTSLRGNEKLFF.

This chain connects TRBV12-5 to TRBJ2-5; possible D gene TRBD2, 6 bases. The CDR3 spans 15 residues. Germline assignment: CDR1 LGHNT and CDR2 FRNRAP. V lost 1 base and J 5 bases, leaving 14 bases between the germline ends. Here the CDR3 reads CASGLGRLGVETQYF. CDR3 sequence (DNA): TGTGCTAGTGGTTTGGGGAGACTAGGGGTGGAGACCCAGTACTTC.

The rearrangement joins TRBV5-4 to TRBJ2-3; D is unclear. Trimming removed 2 bases at V and 0 bases at J, with 10 bases between. From germline, CDR1 is SGHNT and CDR2 YYREEE (reference sequence). CDR3 length equals 15 residues. CDR3 nucleotides: TGTGCCAGCAGCTTTGAGGCTACTAGCACAGATACGCAGTATTTT. Translating gives CASSFEATSTDTQYF.

In this sample, this clone turned up once. The rearrangement uses TRBV6-5 and TRBJ1-3, with D possibly matching TRBD1 (6 bases). CDR3 length: 13 amino acids. Germline V gene sequence: CDR1 MNHEY, CDR2 SVGAGI. Trimming stripped 6 bases from V and 4 bases from J, with 10 bases between. In DNA form, the CDR3 reads TGTGCCAGCAGGATGGGGGCAGGAAACACCATATATTTT. Its protein is CASRMGAGNTIYF.

The J gene is TRBJ2-7, the V gene TRBV7-2, with 7 positions matching TRBD1. In germline, CDR1 is SGHTA, CDR2 FQGNSA. Losses at the gene ends were 3 bases for V and 5 bases for J; bases not matched to a gene: 7. The CDR3 covers 14 residues. The CDR3 region is CASSLRQGSHEQYF. CDR3 nucleotides: TGTGCCAGCAGCTTGAGACAGGGTAGCCACGAGCAGTACTTC. Full variable domain (rest looked up from reference TRBV7-2 and TRBJ2-7): GAGVSQSPSNKVTEKGKDVELRCDPISGHTALYWYRQSLGQGLEFLIYFQGNSAPDKSGLPSDRFSAERTGGSVSTLTIQRTQQEDSAVYLCASSLRQGSHEQYFGPGTRLTVT.

The chain is built from TRBV7-2 and TRBJ1-2; D is unresolved. This CDR3 has 14 residues. Deletions cut 3 bases from V and 0 bases from J, with 8 bases between. Germline CDR1 is SGHTA and CDR2 is FQGNSA. As DNA, the CDR3 is TGTGCCAGCAGCTTGATCGGTCCTAACTATGGCTACACCTTC. Protein product: CASSLIGPNYGYTF.

This chain uses TRBV9 with TRBJ1-1, with D uncertain. Germline-derived CDR1 and CDR2 are SGDLS and YYNGEE. The CDR3 runs 14 residues. Trimming cost V 2 bases and J 7 bases, with 15 bases left between them. Here the CDR3 DNA reads TGTGCCAGCAGCGTCGGAGGGTACGGGGATGAAGCTTTCTTT. It codes for CASSVGGYGDEAFF.